This TCR beta chain emerged from a study of monozygotic twins with inflammatory bowel disease. Study-level results: Lower sharing of clonotypes with other individuals was seen in IBD patients than in healthy twins. This was most marked in patients showing signs of disease activity. Distinction of different T cell subtypes was not possible.

The RNA usage for each TCR library was approximately 3,500 ng of total RNA. TCRdb re-called the 5' RACE reads; every CDR3 protein appears as one record, without DNA. The specimen's table records about 160,000 distinct CDR3 sequences. A remark on this clonotype: Antigen: not known.

Germline V gene sequence: CDR1 SGHTA, CDR2 FQGNSA. The length of the CDR3 is 14 residues. The authors drew 2 to 2.5 ml of blood from each donor. The sequenced sample was blood. The TCR sequence derives from a human donor with ulcerative colitis or Crohn's disease, or a healthy co-twin of an affected twin (not recorded which). This chain links TRBV7-2 with TRBJ1-1; TCRdb reports TRBD1, a call that lacks DNA to check it against. The CDR3: CASSLNSGDTEAFF.